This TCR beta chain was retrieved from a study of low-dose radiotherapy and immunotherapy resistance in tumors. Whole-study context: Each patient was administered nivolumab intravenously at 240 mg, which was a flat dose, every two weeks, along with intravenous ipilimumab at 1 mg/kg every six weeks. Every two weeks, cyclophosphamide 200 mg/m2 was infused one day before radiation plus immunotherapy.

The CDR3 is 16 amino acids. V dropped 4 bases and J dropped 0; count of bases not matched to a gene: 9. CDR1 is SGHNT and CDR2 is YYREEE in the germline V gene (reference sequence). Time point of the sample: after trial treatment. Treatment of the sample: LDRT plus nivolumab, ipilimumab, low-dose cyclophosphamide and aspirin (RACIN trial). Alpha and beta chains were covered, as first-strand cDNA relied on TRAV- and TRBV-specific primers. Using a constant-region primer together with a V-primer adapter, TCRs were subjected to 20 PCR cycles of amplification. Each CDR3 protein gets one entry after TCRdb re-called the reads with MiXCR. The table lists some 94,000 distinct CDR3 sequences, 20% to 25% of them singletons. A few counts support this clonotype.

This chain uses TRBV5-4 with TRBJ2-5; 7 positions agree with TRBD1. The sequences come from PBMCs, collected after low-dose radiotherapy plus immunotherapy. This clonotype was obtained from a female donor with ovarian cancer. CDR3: CASSTGTVRNQETQYF. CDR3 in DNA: TGTGCCAGCAGCACCGGGACAGTAAGGAACCAAGAGACCCAGTACTTC.